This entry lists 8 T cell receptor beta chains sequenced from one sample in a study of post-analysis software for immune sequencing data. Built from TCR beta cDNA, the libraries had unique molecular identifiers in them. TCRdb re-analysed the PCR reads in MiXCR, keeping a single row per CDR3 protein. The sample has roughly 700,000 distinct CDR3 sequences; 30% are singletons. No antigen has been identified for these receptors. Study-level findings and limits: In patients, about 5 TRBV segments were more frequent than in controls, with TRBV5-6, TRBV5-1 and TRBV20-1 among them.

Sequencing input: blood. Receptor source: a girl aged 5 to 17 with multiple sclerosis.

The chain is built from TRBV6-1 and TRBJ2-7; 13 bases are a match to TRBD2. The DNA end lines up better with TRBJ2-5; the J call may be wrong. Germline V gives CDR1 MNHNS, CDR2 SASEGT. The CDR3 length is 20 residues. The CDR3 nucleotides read TGTGCCAGCAGTGACCTTCCGGGACTAGCGGGACAGACCCTCCAAGAGACCCAGTACTTC. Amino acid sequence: CASSDLPGLAGQTLQETQYF.

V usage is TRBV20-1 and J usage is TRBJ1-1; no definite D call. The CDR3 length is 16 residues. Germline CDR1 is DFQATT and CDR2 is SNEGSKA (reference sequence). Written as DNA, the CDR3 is TGCACGGCCGAGCGGCGGAAGACTTCGAGGAACACTGAAGCTTTCTTT. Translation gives CTAERRKTSRNTEAFF.

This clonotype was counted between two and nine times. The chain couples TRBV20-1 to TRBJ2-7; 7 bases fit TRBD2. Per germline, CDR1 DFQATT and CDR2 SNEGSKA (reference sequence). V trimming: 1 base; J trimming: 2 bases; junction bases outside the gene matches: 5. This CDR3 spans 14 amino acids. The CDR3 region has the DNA TGCAGTGCTAGAGCCCTAGCGGTAACCTACGAGCAGTACTTC. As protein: CSARALAVTYEQYF.

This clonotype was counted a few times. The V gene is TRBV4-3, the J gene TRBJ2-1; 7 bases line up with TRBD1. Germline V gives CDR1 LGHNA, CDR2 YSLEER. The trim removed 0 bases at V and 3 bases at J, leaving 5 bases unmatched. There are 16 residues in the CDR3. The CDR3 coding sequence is TGCGCCAGCAGCCAAGATCGGTCAGGGGGCTACAATGAGCAGTTCTTC. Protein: CASSQDRSGGYNEQFF.

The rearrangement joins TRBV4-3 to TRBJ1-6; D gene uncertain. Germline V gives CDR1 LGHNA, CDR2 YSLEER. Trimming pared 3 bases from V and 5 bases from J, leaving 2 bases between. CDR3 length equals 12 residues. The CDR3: CASSQNNSPLHF. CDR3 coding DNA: TGCGCCAGCAGCCAGAATAATTCACCCCTCCACTTT.

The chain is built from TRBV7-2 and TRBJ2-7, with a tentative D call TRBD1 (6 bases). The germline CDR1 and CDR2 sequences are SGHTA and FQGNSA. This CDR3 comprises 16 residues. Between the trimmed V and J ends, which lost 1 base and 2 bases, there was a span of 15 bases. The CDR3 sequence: CASSLVQGMGAYEQYF. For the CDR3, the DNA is TGTGCCAGCAGCTTAGTGCAGGGGATGGGAGCCTACGAGCAGTACTTC.

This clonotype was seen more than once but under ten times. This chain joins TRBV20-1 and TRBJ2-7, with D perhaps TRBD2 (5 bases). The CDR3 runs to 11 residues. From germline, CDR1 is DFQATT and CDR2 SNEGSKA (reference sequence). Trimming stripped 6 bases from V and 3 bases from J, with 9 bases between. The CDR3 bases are TGCAGTGCCCGGGGTATCTACGAGCAGTACTTC. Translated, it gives CSARGIYEQYF.

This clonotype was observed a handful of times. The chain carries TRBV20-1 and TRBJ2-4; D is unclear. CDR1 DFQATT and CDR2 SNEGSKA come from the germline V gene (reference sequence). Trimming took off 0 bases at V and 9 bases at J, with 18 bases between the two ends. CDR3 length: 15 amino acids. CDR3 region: CSARDPVPKSGIQYF. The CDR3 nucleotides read TGCAGTGCTAGAGATCCGGTCCCCAAGAGTGGCATTCAGTACTTC.